A single sample gave rise to the 21 T cell receptor beta chains below, sequenced in a study of T cells after yellow fever vaccination. One entry per CDR3 protein results from TCRdb running MiXCR on the 5' RACE reads. The sample includes a few hundred thousand distinct CDR3 sequences, about a sixth of them seen just once. Sequences were derived from PBMCs, sampled less than 6 days after the first yellow fever vaccination. These receptors all come from a man younger than 35 who received the YFV17D yellow fever vaccine.

The J gene is TRBJ2-1, the V gene TRBV7-6; 12 nucleotides line up with TRBD2. Germline assignment: CDR1 SGHVS and CDR2 FNYEAQ. The trim removed 5 bases at V and 7 bases at J, leaving 6 bases unmatched. The CDR3 runs 15 residues. CDR3 region: CASSPLAGGGNEQFF. The CDR3 DNA follows: TGTGCCAGCAGCCCACTAGCGGGGGGAGGTAATGAGCAGTTCTTC.

The chain is built from TRBV5-1 and TRBJ1-1; tentative D call: TRBD1 (5 bases). Germline values: CDR1 SGHRS, CDR2 YFSETQ. This CDR3 spans 16 amino acids. V was shortened by 0 bases and J by 3 bases, with 15 bases between the two germline ends. The CDR3 loop is CASSLVGFGGYTEAFF. The DNA of the CDR3 is TGCGCCAGCAGCTTGGTCGGTTTTGGGGGGTACACTGAAGCTTTCTTT.

This clonotype was seen a few times. The rearrangement joins TRBV24-1 to TRBJ2-2; D possibly uses TRBD1 or TRBD2 (5 bases each). Germline lookup yields CDR1 KGHDR and CDR2 SFDVKD. Trimming stripped 3 bases from V and 5 bases from J, with 15 bases between. The CDR3 spans 16 residues. CDR3 protein: CATSDLGVIPTGELFF. Here the CDR3 DNA reads TGTGCCACCAGTGATCTGGGGGTTATACCTACCGGGGAGCTGTTTTTT.

V is TRBV13 and J is TRBJ2-1; perhaps TRBD2 as D (6 bases). CDR1 PRHDT and CDR2 FYEKMQ come from the germline V gene (reference sequence). V lost 5 bases and J 7 bases, leaving 21 bases between the germline ends. This CDR3 has 16 residues. The CDR3 reads CASSPKGTSGRNEQFF. For the CDR3, the DNA is TGTGCCAGCAGCCCAAAAGGGACTTCCGGACGTAATGAGCAGTTCTTC. The full variable domain, completed using reference TRBV13 and TRBJ2-1, is AAGVIQSPRHLIKEKRETATLKCYPIPRHDTVYWYQQGPGQDPQFLISFYEKMQSDKGSIPDRFSAQQFSDYHSELNMSSLELGDSALYFCASSPKGTSGRNEQFFGPGTRLTVL.

The V call is TRBV7-8, the J call TRBJ1-1, with TRBD1 as a possible D gene (5 bases). Germline loops: CDR1 SGHVS, CDR2 FQNEAQ. Trimming stripped 1 base from V and 6 bases from J, with 9 bases between. The CDR3 contains 13 residues. The CDR3 loop reads CASSLETDPEAFF. CDR3 in DNA: TGTGCCAGCAGCTTAGAGACAGACCCTGAAGCTTTCTTT.

This clonotype was seen a handful of times. CDR3 sequence (DNA): TGTGCCAGCAGCTTAGCAGGAGGGTCCTCCTACGAGCAGTACTTC. The encoded protein is CASSLAGGSSYEQYF. The chain uses TRBV7-9 and TRBJ2-7; D is possibly TRBD2 (6 bases). From germline, CDR1 is SEHNR and CDR2 FQNEAQ (reference sequence). The CDR3 consists of 15 residues. V lost 0 bases and J 0 bases, leaving 9 bases between the germline ends.

With respect to this clonotype: A read error may produce the germline difference seen at one junction end. The CDR3: CVSRGTIGPYEQYF. CDR3 bases: TGTGTCAGCAGGGGGACTATAGGACCCTACGAGCAGTACTTC. The chain combines TRBV6-1 with TRBJ2-7; D is tentatively TRBD1 or TRBD2 (7 bases each). The germline gives CDR1 MNHNS, CDR2 SASEGT. The CDR3 runs 14 residues.

Here the CDR3 reads CASRQERGYNSPLHF. CDR3 in DNA: TGCGCCAGCAGACAGGAAAGGGGTTATAATTCACCCCTCCACTTT. The chain has TRBV4-3 and TRBJ1-6, with D tentatively TRBD1 (5 bases). The V and J ends lost 6 bases and 4 bases respectively, with 13 bases between them. Germline assignment: CDR1 LGHNA and CDR2 YSLEER. CDR3 length: 15 residues.

This clonotype was observed many times. The rearrangement links TRBV6-5 to TRBJ2-7, with a weak D call TRBD1 (5 bases). Germline-derived CDR1 and CDR2 are MNHEY and SVGAGI. V lost 2 bases to trimming and J lost 2 bases, with 7 bases between them. The CDR3 is 13 residues long. This CDR3 reads CASSYGAPYEQYF. DNA for the CDR3: TGTGCCAGCAGTTACGGGGCCCCCTACGAGCAGTACTTC.

The rearrangement links TRBV18 to TRBJ2-7; D possibly corresponds to TRBD2 (5 bases). The CDR3 has 14 amino acids. Trimming cost V 3 bases and J 5 bases, with 14 bases left between them. The germline gives CDR1 KGHSH, CDR2 LQKENI. Written as DNA, the CDR3 is TGTGCCAGCTCACCGCGGGTCTTCGTTGACGAGCAGTACGTC. Its translation: CASSPRVFVDEQYV.

This clonotype has more than one count but fewer than ten. This sequence joins TRBV18 and TRBJ2-3; D not certain. CDR1 and CDR2 from the germline V gene are KGHSH and LQKENI. CDR3 size: 13 residues. Trimming shortened V by 5 bases and J by 4 bases, and 10 bases separated the two germline ends. CDR3 coding DNA: TGTGCCAGCTCAATGCAGGCTTCAGATACGCAGTATTTT. Translation gives CASSMQASDTQYF.

The rearrangement uses TRBV7-8 and TRBJ2-5; D call uncertain. Trimming left V 2 bases short and J 5 bases short, with 6 bases between. The CDR3 contains 12 residues. The germline CDR1 and CDR2 sequences are SGHVS and FQNEAQ. The CDR3 DNA sequence: TGTGCCAGCAGCTTAATGCCGGAGACCCAGTACTTC. Translation: CASSLMPETQYF.

The J gene is TRBJ2-1, the V gene TRBV4-1; D ambiguous. The CDR3 length is 16 residues. Germline CDR1 MGHRA, CDR2 YSYEKL. V was shortened by 3 bases and J by 0 bases, with 12 bases between the two germline ends. The DNA of the CDR3 is TGCGCCAGCAGCCAGAGCTTGATTGGCTCCTACAATGAGCAGTTCTTC. Encoded protein: CASSQSLIGSYNEQFF.

The DNA for the CDR3 is TGCGCCAGCAGCTTGGACGGACTAGCGGGCCTCTCTGGGGCCAACGTCCTGACTTTC. Translating gives CASSLDGLAGLSGANVLTF. The gene calls are TRBV5-1 and TRBJ2-6; TRBD2 matches at 11 bases. The CDR3 totals 19 residues. Trimming at V came to 0 bases and at J to 0 bases, leaving 5 bases not matched to a gene. Germline-derived CDR1 and CDR2 are SGHRS and YFSETQ. Variable domain in full (rest from reference TRBV5-1 and TRBJ2-6): KAGVTQTPRYLIKTRGQQVTLSCSPISGHRSVSWYQQTPGQGLQFLFEYFSETQRNKGNFPGRFSGRQFSNSRSEMNVSTLELGDSALYLCASSLDGLAGLSGANVLTFGAGSRLTVL.

V usage is TRBV14 and J usage is TRBJ2-5; D is undetermined. V dropped 1 base and J dropped 0 bases, with 6 bases sitting between them. CDR3 size: 14 residues. Germline CDR1 reads SGHDN; CDR2 reads FVKESK. CDR3 DNA: TGTGCCAGCAGCCAAGTCCGGAACCAAGAGACCCAGTACTTC. This sequence encodes CASSQVRNQETQYF.

The rearrangement links TRBV20-1 to TRBJ1-4, with TRBD1 identical over 7 bases. J gave up 6 bases and V 3 bases, and 13 bases lay outside the gene matches. CDR1 and CDR2 from the germline V gene are DFQATT and SNEGSKA (reference sequence). The CDR3 contains 16 residues. CDR3 sequence: CSASWIPGQWDEKLFF. The CDR3 nucleotides are TGCAGTGCTAGTTGGATCCCGGGACAGTGGGATGAAAAACTGTTTTTT.

This clonotype was seen a handful of times. This chain uses TRBV20-1 with TRBJ2-5, with D perhaps TRBD2 (7 bases). The CDR3 contains 13 residues. CDR1 DFQATT and CDR2 SNEGSKA come from the germline V gene (reference sequence). V lost 1 base and J lost 6, with 12 bases in between. In nucleotides, the CDR3 is TGCAGTGCTAGAGGGGGGGGCGTAAAGACCCAGTACTTC. It specifies CSARGGGVKTQYF.

This clonotype was counted between two and nine times. This sequence joins TRBV7-8 and TRBJ2-7; TRBD2 is a possible D gene (7 bases). Trimming shortened V by 7 bases and J by 1 base, and 14 bases separated the two germline ends. Germline V lookup: CDR1 SGHVS, CDR2 FQNEAQ. The CDR3 is 14 residues long. For the CDR3, the DNA is TGTGCCAGCATGCGGGGGCTCGGATCCTACGAGCAGTACTTC. This codes for CASMRGLGSYEQYF.

This clonotype was counted a few times. This chain joins TRBV3-1 and TRBJ2-5; 7 nucleotides line up with TRBD2. Per germline, CDR1 LGHDT and CDR2 YNNKEL (reference sequence). The ends lost 0 bases at V and 2 bases at J; junction bases unmatched: 6. The CDR3 is 16 residues long. The CDR3 nucleotides read TGTGCCAGCAGCCAAGATCTAGCGGAGTTACAAGAGACCCAGTACTTC. Protein product: CASSQDLAELQETQYF.

This chain joins TRBV27 and TRBJ1-5; TRBD1 matches 9 bases. This CDR3 is built from 14 residues. V gave up 6 bases and J gave up 4 bases; unmatched junction bases: 4. Per germline, CDR1 MNHEY and CDR2 SMNVEV (reference sequence). The CDR3 DNA follows: TGTGCCAGCAGGGGGGGACAGGGAAATCAGCCCCAGCATTTT. Its translation: CASRGGQGNQPQHF.

The chain couples TRBV4-1 to TRBJ1-5; D is unresolved. The CDR3 covers 14 residues. CDR1 is MGHRA, CDR2 YSYEKL, per germline. Trimming removed 6 bases at V and 1 base at J, with 10 bases between. This CDR3 reads CASRSVLSNQPQHF. In nucleotides, the CDR3 is TGCGCCAGCAGGTCGGTGCTCAGCAATCAGCCCCAGCATTTT.